The 25 T cell receptor beta chains presented below share a single source sample, sequenced in a study of cytotoxic CD8 clonotypes in ibrutinib-treated CLL. Repertoires were generated with immunoSEQ multiplex PCR, while TCRdb's copy carries only in-frame clones and drops some. The table has roughly 250,000 clones, 70% seen once; the top ten hold 15% to 17%. The sample consisted of PBMCs, taken after 24 months of ibrutinib treatment. All receptors come from a human donor with chronic lymphocytic leukemia.

The chain links TRBV28 to TRBJ1-2; 8 bases line up with TRBD1. V was clipped by 4 bases and J by 4 bases; unmatched bases: 5. The CDR3 runs to 14 residues. The V gene's germline CDR1 is MDHEN and CDR2 SYDVKM. The CDR3 here is CASSSRQGSYGYTF. CDR3 bases: TGTGCCAGCAGTTCCAGACAGGGGAGCTATGGCTACACCTTC.

The genes are TRBV11-2 and TRBJ2-2; 8 bases line up with TRBD2. The CDR3 extends over 16 amino acids. Germline CDR1 SGHAT, CDR2 FQNNGV. V dropped 5 bases and J dropped 6; count of bases not matched to a gene: 11. The CDR3 DNA sequence: TGTGCCAGCAGCCGTATAAGCGGGAGCGGGGCCGGGGAGCTGTTTTTT. Protein product: CASSRISGSGAGELFF. The full variable domain, rest sourced from reference TRBV11-2 and TRBJ2-2, is EAGVAQSPRYKIIEKRQSVAFWCNPISGHATLYWYQQILGQGPKLLIQFQNNGVVDDSQLPKDRFSAERLKGVDSTLKIQPAKLEDSAVYLCASSRISGSGAGELFFGEGSRLTVL.

This chain links TRBV28 with TRBJ1-5; D perhaps matches TRBD1 (6 bases). V lost 1 base to trimming and J lost 4 bases, with 11 bases between them. Germline V lookup: CDR1 MDHEN, CDR2 SYDVKM. The CDR3 is 15 residues long. CDR3 in DNA: TGTGCCAGCAGTTTATCTCGTAGGGGGAATCAGCCCCAGCATTTT. It codes for CASSLSRRGNQPQHF.

The CDR3 DNA is TGCAGCGTTGGGTTACTAGCGGGAGCACAAGAGACCCAGTACTTC. As protein: CSVGLLAGAQETQYF. The chain combines TRBV29-1 with TRBJ2-5, with 11 bases identical to TRBD2. V shed 4 bases, J shed 2 bases, and the junction held 6 bases outside the gene matches. This CDR3 contains 15 residues. Looked up from germline, CDR1 is SQVTM and CDR2 is ANQGSEA.

In this sample, this clone turned up once. The chain is built from TRBV6-5 and TRBJ1-5; D unclear. Trimming shortened V by 7 bases and J by 9 bases, and 10 bases separated the two germline ends. This CDR3 has 11 amino acids. Germline V CDR1 and CDR2: MNHEY, SVGAGI. The CDR3, as DNA: TGTGCCAGCAACCTTTTTGTGCCCCAGCATTTT. It yields the protein CASNLFVPQHF.

In this sample, this clone turned up a few times. The chain links TRBV28 to TRBJ2-3; D unclear. The germline gives CDR1 MDHEN, CDR2 SYDVKM. CDR3 length: 14 amino acids. V was pared by 2 bases and J by 0 bases, with 6 bases between. This CDR3 reads CASSLAASTDTQYF. DNA of the CDR3: TGTGCCAGCAGTTTAGCTGCTAGCACAGATACGCAGTATTTT.

This rearrangement joins TRBV7-2 to TRBJ2-3; D uncertain. The germline V and J ends were trimmed by 8 bases and 6 bases, with 18 bases remaining between them. Germline lookup yields CDR1 SGHTA and CDR2 FQGNSA. The CDR3 sequence is 14 residues long. Here the CDR3 DNA reads TGTGCCAGCGACATGGGCCTACTCGGGGATACGCAGTATTTT. Protein product: CASDMGLLGDTQYF.

The rearrangement joins TRBV30 to TRBJ2-7, with a possible D match to TRBD1 (5 bases). V gave up 2 bases and J gave up 3 bases, with 14 bases separating them. Germline V gene lookup returns CDR1 GTSNPN and CDR2 SVGIG (reference sequence). This CDR3 has 14 residues. CDR3 residues: CAWSPGLVLYEQYF. The CDR3 DNA reads as TGTGCCTGGAGTCCAGGGCTAGTACTCTACGAGCAGTACTTC.

This chain's CDR3 is CASSIARKNTGELFF. The CDR3 DNA is TGTGCCAGTAGTATAGCCAGGAAGAACACCGGGGAGCTGTTTTTT. This chain connects TRBV19 to TRBJ2-2; no firm D call. The CDR3 contains 15 residues. From germline, CDR1 is LNHDA and CDR2 SQIVND (reference sequence). Deletions cut 1 base from V and 1 base from J, with 7 bases between.

The chain recombines TRBV29-1 with TRBJ2-2, with unresolved D. The CDR3 is made up of 10 amino acids. Looked up from germline, CDR1 is SQVTM and CDR2 is ANQGSEA. V dropped 6 bases and J dropped 5 bases, with 4 bases sitting between them. The CDR3 is CSVLTGELFF. The CDR3 DNA is TGCAGCGTCCTAACCGGGGAGCTGTTTTTT.

This clone was observed a single time. The rearrangement links TRBV7-3 to TRBJ2-1, with 7 bases that match TRBD2. Germline trimming cut 5 bases from V and 0 bases from J; bases unmatched to any gene: 4. Germline V CDR1 and CDR2: SGHTA, FQGTGA. This CDR3 spans 15 amino acids. The CDR3 coding sequence is TGTGCCAGCAGCACCCAGCGGGGCTCCTACAATGAGCAGTTCTTC. Its protein product is CASSTQRGSYNEQFF.

This chain uses TRBV7-3 with TRBJ1-1; the match to TRBD1 covers 9 bases. The V gene's germline CDR1 is SGHTA and CDR2 FQGTGA. V gave up 4 bases and J gave up 6 bases; unmatched junction bases: 6. The CDR3 spans 14 residues. The CDR3 protein is CASSSRTGAAEAFF. As DNA, the CDR3 is TGTGCCAGCAGCTCCCGGACAGGGGCGGCTGAAGCTTTCTTT. Full variable domain (rest looked up from reference TRBV7-3 and TRBJ1-1): GAGVSQTPSNKVTEKGKYVELRCDPISGHTALYWYRQSLGQGPEFLIYFQGTGAADDSGLPNDRFFAVRPEGSVSTLKIQRTERGDSAVYLCASSSRTGAAEAFFGQGTRLTVV.

The gene calls are TRBV5-1 and TRBJ2-3; 9 bases are shared with TRBD1. The CDR3 is 15 amino acids. Germline CDR1 and CDR2: SGHRS and YFSETQ. The V gene end was trimmed by 0 bases and the J gene end by 4 bases; junction bases not matched to a gene: 3. The CDR3 nucleotides are TGCGCCAGCAGCTTGGAGGGACAGGGAGCAGATACGCAGTATTTT. This codes for CASSLEGQGADTQYF.

This clone was seen only a few times. V usage is TRBV6-5 and J usage is TRBJ2-7, with 7 bases lining up with TRBD2. CDR1 is MNHEY, CDR2 SVGAGI, per germline. V was clipped by 6 bases and J by 2 bases; unmatched bases: 7. The CDR3 spans 14 residues. The chain's CDR3 is CASRRTSETYEQYF. DNA of the CDR3: TGTGCCAGCAGAAGGACTAGTGAAACCTACGAGCAGTACTTC.

This clone was detected once. The CDR3 DNA is TGCGCCAGCACCAAAGAATTGGGGGGCCGGGAGAAACTGTTTTTT. The encoded protein is CASTKELGGREKLFF. V gene TRBV4-3 combines with J gene TRBJ1-4; weak D call: TRBD1 (6 bases). V lost 7 bases and J lost 11, with 23 bases in between. Germline lookup yields CDR1 LGHNA and CDR2 YSLEER. This CDR3 is 15 amino acids long.

This clone has more than one count but fewer than ten. Here the CDR3 DNA reads TGTGCCAGCAGCCGTACCGAAGCTAACTCCTACGAGCAGTACTTC. This encodes CASSRTEANSYEQYF. The chain has TRBV7-9 and TRBJ2-7; D is unresolved. CDR3 length: 15 amino acids. V was cut by 5 bases and J by 0 bases, with 14 bases left in between. The V gene's germline CDR1 is SEHNR and CDR2 FQNEAQ (reference sequence).

The rearrangement links TRBV18 to TRBJ2-7; weak D call: TRBD1 (6 bases). Germline V lookup: CDR1 KGHSH, CDR2 LQKENI. The CDR3 is made up of 16 amino acids. Trimming shortened V by 5 bases and J by 3 bases, and 20 bases separated the two germline ends. CDR3 residues: CASSDRPPSPIYEQYF. CDR3 nucleotide sequence: TGTGCCAGCTCAGACAGGCCCCCCTCCCCCATCTACGAGCAGTACTTC. Based on the CDR3 plus reference TRBV18 and TRBJ2-7, the full variable domain is NAGVMQNPRHLVRRRGQEARLRCSPMKGHSHVYWYRQLPEEGLKFMVYLQKENIIDESGMPKERFSAEFPKEGPSILRIQQVVRGDSAAYFCASSDRPPSPIYEQYFGPGTRLTVT.

This chain links TRBV27 with TRBJ1-1; 9 bases are shared with TRBD1. Germline-derived CDR1 and CDR2 are MNHEY and SMNVEV (reference sequence). V gave up 3 bases and J gave up 7 bases; unmatched junction bases: 9. This CDR3 contains 15 residues. The CDR3 DNA reads as TGTGCCAGCAGTTTCCGGGACAGGGTCTTAGGTGAAGCTTTCTTT. Its translation is CASSFRDRVLGEAFF.

The DNA of the CDR3 is TGTGCCAGCAGTACGGCGGACGCCTACGAGCAGTACTTC. This encodes CASSTADAYEQYF. The chain is built from TRBV25-1 and TRBJ2-7; the D is unclear. The length of the CDR3 is 13 residues. Trimming left V 5 bases short and J 2 bases short, with 10 bases between. The germline gives CDR1 MGHDK, CDR2 SYGVNS.

This clone was found a few times. V usage is TRBV27 and J usage is TRBJ2-7; no reliable D call. V was trimmed by 5 bases and J by 2 bases, leaving 13 bases between them. Looked up from germline, CDR1 is MNHEY and CDR2 is SMNVEV (reference sequence). The CDR3 is 14 residues long. The CDR3 coding sequence is TGTGCCAGCAGTCTTAAGGTGGGCCCCTACGAGCAGTACTTC. The encoded protein is CASSLKVGPYEQYF.

V is TRBV7-8 and J is TRBJ1-6; D is possibly TRBD1 (5 bases). V was pared by 3 bases and J by 5 bases, with 11 bases between. CDR1 and CDR2 (germline): SGHVS, FQNEAQ. This CDR3 is 15 amino acids long. The CDR3 here is CASSFMGGNNSPLHF. In DNA form, the CDR3 reads TGTGCCAGCAGCTTCATGGGGGGAAATAATTCACCCCTCCACTTT.

The J gene is TRBJ2-7, the V gene TRBV15; no definite D call. Germline V gives CDR1 LNHNV, CDR2 YYDKDF (reference sequence). The length of the CDR3 is 15 residues. V was shortened by 2 bases and J by 0 bases, with 11 bases between the two germline ends. The CDR3 nucleotides read TGTGCCACCAGCAGACCAGGTCAAAGCTCCTACGAGCAGTACTTC. Amino acids: CATSRPGQSSYEQYF.

The chain combines TRBV19 with TRBJ1-1; weak D call: TRBD1 (6 bases). This CDR3 has 15 residues. Trimming removed 1 base from V and 0 bases from J, with 9 bases in between. CDR1 and CDR2 from the germline V gene are LNHDA and SQIVND (reference sequence). The CDR3 spells CASSIGGPLNTEAFF. In DNA form, the CDR3 reads TGTGCCAGTAGTATAGGGGGGCCACTGAACACTGAAGCTTTCTTT.

V usage is TRBV5-1 and J usage is TRBJ1-1; possibly TRBD1 for D (5 bases). The CDR3 length is 13 residues. CDR1 SGHRS and CDR2 YFSETQ come from the germline V gene. The V end lost 4 bases, the J end lost 1 base, and 8 bases lay between the germline ends. Written as DNA, the CDR3 is TGCGCCAGCAGCCGGGACGCGAACACTGAAGCTTTCTTT. Translated: CASSRDANTEAFF. The entire variable domain, with the rest obtained from reference TRBV5-1 and TRBJ1-1, is as follows: KAGVTQTPRYLIKTRGQQVTLSCSPISGHRSVSWYQQTPGQGLQFLFEYFSETQRNKGNFPGRFSGRQFSNSRSEMNVSTLELGDSALYLCASSRDANTEAFFGQGTRLTVV.

This sequence joins TRBV6-5 and TRBJ2-5; the match to TRBD2 covers 8 bases. Germline V gene sequence: CDR1 MNHEY, CDR2 SVGAGI. The ends lost 0 bases at V and 5 bases at J; junction bases unmatched: 8. The CDR3 extends over 16 amino acids. The CDR3 DNA reads TGTGCCAGCAGTTACTCGTCGGGGGGGTTTCAGGAGACCCAGTACTTC. The encoded protein is CASSYSSGGFQETQYF.